Following are 23 T cell receptor beta chains from one sample sequenced in a study of response to subunit inactivated influenza vaccine. MiXCR was run by TCRdb on the RT-PCR reads, yielding one entry per CDR3 protein. The sample shows about 540,000 distinct CDR3 sequences, approximately 22% of them seen only once. The same specimen was also included in a second study, on T cells expressing NK-cell markers. This second study says: A 5'RACE template switching approach incorporating UMIs was used to make TCR beta cDNA.

The sample in question was CD4+ T cells sorted from PBMCs, obtained roughly 13 days after vaccination. Receptor source: a man in his forties or fifties who received an inactivated influenza vaccine.

The rearrangement links TRBV20-1 to TRBJ2-7; weak D call: TRBD2 (6 bases). The CDR3 totals 13 residues. V was trimmed by 3 bases and J by 6 bases, leaving 15 bases between them. Looked up from germline, CDR1 is DFQATT and CDR2 is SNEGSKA (reference sequence). This CDR3 reads CSARGRELSEQYF. CDR3 bases: TGCAGTGCTAGGGGTCGGGAGCTCTCCGAGCAGTACTTC.

The chain combines TRBV20-1 with TRBJ2-4; a possible D gene is TRBD1 (6 bases). V lost 7 bases and J lost 0, with 10 bases in between. This CDR3 contains 13 residues. Germline CDR1 reads DFQATT; CDR2 reads SNEGSKA (reference sequence). The CDR3 is CSVKGVAKNIQYF. DNA for the CDR3: TGCAGTGTGAAGGGGGTAGCCAAAAACATTCAGTACTTC.

The CDR3 is CASSQGWTAKSANSPLHF. DNA for the CDR3: TGCGCCAGCAGCCAAGGTTGGACGGCTAAATCTGCTAATTCACCCCTCCACTTT. J is TRBJ1-6 and V is TRBV4-3, with D uncertain. Per germline, CDR1 LGHNA and CDR2 YSLEER. V gave up 1 base and J gave up 6 bases, with 19 bases separating them. This CDR3 is built from 18 residues.

This clonotype was recorded a few times. V and J are TRBV7-8 and TRBJ2-3; no clear D gene. V was cut by 1 base and J by 6 bases, with 14 bases left in between. Per the germline V gene, CDR1 is SGHVS and CDR2 is FQNEAQ. This CDR3 region has 15 residues. CDR3 amino acids: CASSLGAQVGDTQYF. For the CDR3, the DNA is TGTGCCAGCAGCTTAGGAGCCCAAGTCGGGGATACGCAGTATTTT.

The rearrangement links TRBV11-2 to TRBJ2-1; TRBD1 agrees at 7 bases. Germline CDR1 reads SGHAT; CDR2 reads FQNNGV. There are 16 residues in the CDR3. V lost 1 base, J lost 4 bases, and 7 bases stayed unmatched. The CDR3 DNA is TGTGCCAGCAGCTTAGTTAGGGGGCTCAAGTACAATGAGCAGTTCTTC. It is translated as CASSLVRGLKYNEQFF.

The V and J genes are TRBV7-2 and TRBJ2-1, with 7 bases aligning to TRBD2. The CDR3 contains 14 residues. Germline assignment: CDR1 SGHTA and CDR2 FQGNSA. J was trimmed by 8 bases and V by 4 bases; bases with no gene match: 8. The CDR3 region is CASSSSGRWHEQFF. The CDR3 DNA sequence: TGTGCCAGCAGCTCTAGCGGTCGATGGCATGAGCAGTTCTTC.

The chain has TRBV7-2 and TRBJ2-5; the D is unclear. The CDR3 is made up of 14 amino acids. The V end was cut by 2 bases, the J end by 1 base, with 8 bases between. Germline CDR1 reads SGHTA; CDR2 reads FQGNSA. The CDR3 DNA is TGTGCCAGCAGCTTAAACAGTCCCCAAGAGACCCAGTACTTC. Translating it yields CASSLNSPQETQYF. The entire variable domain, with the rest obtained from reference TRBV7-2 and TRBJ2-5, is as follows: GAGVSQSPSNKVTEKGKDVELRCDPISGHTALYWYRQSLGQGLEFLIYFQGNSAPDKSGLPSDRFSAERTGGSVSTLTIQRTQQEDSAVYLCASSLNSPQETQYFGPGTRLLVL.

The chain carries TRBV4-3 and TRBJ2-1; D is unresolved. V was cut by 0 bases and J by 6 bases, with 18 bases left in between. This CDR3 region has 17 residues. Germline V lookup: CDR1 LGHNA, CDR2 YSLEER. In DNA, the CDR3 is TGCGCCAGCAGCCAAGAGGTTCTTCCCGGGCTGTCCAATGAGCAGTTCTTC. This codes for CASSQEVLPGLSNEQFF.

The V gene is TRBV20-1, the J gene TRBJ1-2; D is ambiguous. V lost 3 bases to trimming and J lost 4 bases, with 12 bases between them. The CDR3 extends over 13 amino acids. Germline loops: CDR1 DFQATT, CDR2 SNEGSKA (reference sequence). Here the CDR3 DNA reads TGCAGTGCTAGTGAAGGGCTCGGCTATGGCTACACCTTC. It is translated as CSASEGLGYGYTF.

The chain joins TRBV20-1 to TRBJ1-2; D possibly corresponds to TRBD1 (6 bases). The CDR3 is made up of 15 amino acids. Germline CDR1 is DFQATT and CDR2 is SNEGSKA (reference sequence). Between the trimmed V and J ends, which lost 2 bases and 0 bases, there was a span of 13 bases. The CDR3 DNA reads as TGCAGTGCTAGACATACAGGGCCTCCTAACTATGGCTACACCTTC. It codes for CSARHTGPPNYGYTF.

This clonotype occurred a few times. The chain uses TRBV4-2 and TRBJ1-1, with TRBD1 as a possible D gene (5 bases). From germline, CDR1 is LGHNA and CDR2 YNFKEQ. Trimming pared 0 bases from V and 4 bases from J, leaving 9 bases between. The length of the CDR3 is 14 residues. As DNA, the CDR3 is TGTGCCAGCAGCCAAGATTCCAGGGTCACTGAAGCTTTCTTT. As protein: CASSQDSRVTEAFF.

This clonotype was detected a few times. V and J are TRBV29-1 and TRBJ2-3; 9 bases align to TRBD2. The germline CDR1 and CDR2 sequences are SQVTM and ANQGSEA. CDR3 length equals 14 residues. The trim removed 4 bases at V and 5 bases at J, leaving 7 bases unmatched. CDR3 nucleotide sequence: TGCAGCGTTGCGGTAGCGGGAGTACAAGATACGCAGTATTTT. This sequence encodes CSVAVAGVQDTQYF.

V usage is TRBV11-2 and J usage is TRBJ2-3; 7 bases map to TRBD2. The CDR3 contains 14 residues. In germline, CDR1 is SGHAT, CDR2 FQNNGV. Germline trimming cut 7 bases from V and 2 bases from J; bases unmatched to any gene: 6. The CDR3 DNA sequence: TGTGCCAGCACCACAGCGGGACTCACAGATACGCAGTATTTT. It is translated as CASTTAGLTDTQYF.

V gene TRBV7-2 combines with J gene TRBJ1-2; D is ambiguous. The V end was cut by 1 base, the J end by 4 bases, with 16 bases between. CDR3 length: 16 residues. CDR1 is SGHTA, CDR2 FQGNSA, per germline. The CDR3: CASSLGSSGRSYGYTF. The CDR3 DNA follows: TGTGCCAGCAGCTTAGGATCGAGTGGCAGGTCCTATGGCTACACCTTC. Combining the CDR3 with reference TRBV7-2 and TRBJ1-2 gives the whole variable domain GAGVSQSPSNKVTEKGKDVELRCDPISGHTALYWYRQSLGQGLEFLIYFQGNSAPDKSGLPSDRFSAERTGGSVSTLTIQRTQQEDSAVYLCASSLGSSGRSYGYTFGSGTRLTVV.

J is TRBJ2-3 and V is TRBV12-3 or TRBV12-4; 9 nucleotides agree with TRBD2. This CDR3 is 15 amino acids long. With V trimmed by 5 bases and J by 8 bases, 11 bases remained unmatched. CDR3 residues: CASSPGVAGVGTQYF. Here the CDR3 DNA reads TGTGCCAGCAGTCCCGGGGTAGCGGGGGTTGGTACGCAGTATTTT.

This clonotype has ten or more counts. V usage is TRBV11-2 and J usage is TRBJ2-4, with D unresolved. Germline CDR1 is SGHAT and CDR2 is FQNNGV. The CDR3 loop spans 14 amino acids. V was clipped by 1 base and J by 0 bases, with 4 bases between them. CDR3 in amino acids: CASSLAGAKNIQYF. The DNA for the CDR3 is TGTGCCAGCAGCTTAGCAGGAGCCAAAAACATTCAGTACTTC. The full variable domain, completed using reference TRBV11-2 and TRBJ2-4, is EAGVAQSPRYKIIEKRQSVAFWCNPISGHATLYWYQQILGQGPKLLIQFQNNGVVDDSQLPKDRFSAERLKGVDSTLKIQPAKLEDSAVYLCASSLAGAKNIQYFGAGTRLSVL.

A few counts support this clonotype. This chain uses TRBV6-6 with TRBJ1-2; no clear D. The CDR3 loop spans 13 amino acids. CDR1 and CDR2 (germline): MNHNY, SVGAGI (reference sequence). Deletions cut 6 bases from V and 8 bases from J, with 16 bases between. The CDR3 is CASREQKREGYTF. The CDR3 nucleotides read TGTGCCAGCAGAGAACAGAAACGGGAGGGCTACACCTTC.

This rearrangement joins TRBV4-1 to TRBJ2-3; D is ambiguous. Germline-derived CDR1 and CDR2 are MGHRA and YSYEKL. This CDR3 has 19 amino acids. V lost 0 bases and J 0 bases, leaving 19 bases between the germline ends. In nucleotides, the CDR3 is TGCGCCAGCAGCCAAGAACAGCATGGCAGGACCTCTAGCACAGATACGCAGTATTTT. This translates into CASSQEQHGRTSSTDTQYF.

This clonotype has a count of ten or more. The V gene is TRBV12-3 or TRBV12-4, the J gene TRBJ1-3; D uncertain. V was trimmed by 8 bases and J by 6 bases, leaving 17 bases between them. CDR3 length: 14 amino acids. CDR3 coding DNA: TGTGCCAGCCGCGGTTCGGTCGGTTCAAACACCATATATTTT. Its translation: CASRGSVGSNTIYF.

This chain links TRBV7-2 with TRBJ2-1; 13 positions match TRBD2. CDR3 length: 19 amino acids. With V trimmed by 3 bases and J by 0 bases, 8 bases remained unmatched. Germline CDR1 reads SGHTA; CDR2 reads FQGNSA. Here the CDR3 reads CASSLAGTSGASSYNEQFF. The CDR3 DNA is TGTGCCAGCAGCTTGGCCGGGACTAGCGGGGCCAGCTCCTACAATGAGCAGTTCTTC.

This clonotype has only a few counts. The chain combines TRBV3-1 with TRBJ2-2; D tentatively reads TRBD1 or TRBD2 (5 bases each). CDR3 size: 15 residues. Trimming removed 2 bases from V and 4 bases from J, with 11 bases in between. CDR1 is LGHDT, CDR2 YNNKEL, per germline (reference sequence). CDR3 in amino acids: CASSQMGVRTGELFF. The CDR3 bases are TGTGCCAGCAGCCAAATGGGGGTCCGCACCGGGGAGCTGTTTTTT.

The chain recombines TRBV7-2 with TRBJ2-7; TRBD2 is a possible D gene (6 bases). The V and J ends lost 5 bases and 6 bases respectively, with 17 bases between them. The CDR3 spans 14 residues. The V gene's germline CDR1 is SGHTA and CDR2 FQGNSA. CDR3 nucleotides: TGTGCCAGCAGCCCAACTGGGGCCGGGGGCGAGCAGTACTTC. This translates into CASSPTGAGGEQYF.

The rearrangement uses TRBV7-2 and TRBJ1-5; TRBD1 agrees at 7 bases. The length of the CDR3 is 15 residues. J gave up 2 bases and V 3 bases, and 4 bases lay outside the gene matches. Germline V lookup: CDR1 SGHTA, CDR2 FQGNSA. The CDR3 DNA reads TGTGCCAGCAGCTTCATCGGACAGGGCAATCAGCCCCAGCATTTT. It specifies CASSFIGQGNQPQHF. The entire variable domain, with the rest obtained from reference TRBV7-2 and TRBJ1-5, is as follows: GAGVSQSPSNKVTEKGKDVELRCDPISGHTALYWYRQSLGQGLEFLIYFQGNSAPDKSGLPSDRFSAERTGGSVSTLTIQRTQQEDSAVYLCASSFIGQGNQPQHFGDGTRLSIL.